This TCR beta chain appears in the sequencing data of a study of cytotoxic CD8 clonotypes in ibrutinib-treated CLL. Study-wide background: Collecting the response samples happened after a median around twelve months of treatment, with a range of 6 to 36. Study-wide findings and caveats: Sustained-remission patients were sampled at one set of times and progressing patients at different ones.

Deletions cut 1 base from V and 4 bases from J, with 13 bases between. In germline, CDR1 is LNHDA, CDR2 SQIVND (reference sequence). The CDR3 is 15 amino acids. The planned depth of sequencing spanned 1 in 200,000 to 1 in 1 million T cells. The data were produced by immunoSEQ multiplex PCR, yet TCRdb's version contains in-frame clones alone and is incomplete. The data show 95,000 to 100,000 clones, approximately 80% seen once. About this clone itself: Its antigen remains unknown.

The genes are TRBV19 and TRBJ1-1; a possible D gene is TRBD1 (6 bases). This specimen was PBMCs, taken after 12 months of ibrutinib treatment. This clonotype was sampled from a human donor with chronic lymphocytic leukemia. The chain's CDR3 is CASSIGVGAGTEAFF. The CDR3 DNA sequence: TGTGCCAGTAGTATAGGAGTGGGGGCGGGCACTGAAGCTTTCTTT. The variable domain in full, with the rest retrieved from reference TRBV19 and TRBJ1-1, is DGGITQSPKYLFRKEGQNVTLSCEQNLNHDAMYWYRQDPGQGLRLIYYSQIVNDFQKGDIAEGYSVSREKKESFPLTVTSAQKNPTAFYLCASSIGVGAGTEAFFGQGTRLTVV.